Each of the 11 T cell receptor beta chains below was sequenced from the same sample in a study of blood T cells in healthy people across ages. A sample-barcoded 5' primer and a J-beta primer mix were used in a second PCR of roughly 7 to 11 cycles. Each CDR3 protein gets one entry after TCRdb re-called the 5' RACE reads with MiXCR. This sample yields roughly 640,000 distinct CDR3 sequences, of which approximately 30% are seen a single time; about 15% belongs to the top ten. The sample taken for sequencing was blood. Receptor source: a woman aged 80 or older in good health.

At least ten counts were recorded for this clonotype. J is TRBJ2-6 and V is TRBV3-1; D uncertain. This CDR3 is built from 14 residues. Germline CDR1 reads LGHDT; CDR2 reads YNNKEL (reference sequence). V dropped 4 bases and J dropped 0 bases, with 4 bases sitting between them. The CDR3, as DNA: TGTGCCAGCAGCCCCTTCTCTGGGGCCAACGTCCTGACTTTC. Encoded protein: CASSPFSGANVLTF.

The rearrangement joins TRBV12-3 or TRBV12-4 to TRBJ1-1, with TRBD1 as a possible D gene (6 bases). The CDR3 has 19 amino acids. Trimming removed 3 bases from V and 5 bases from J, with 28 bases in between. In nucleotides, the CDR3 is TGTGCCAGCAGTTTTTTGGGTCGAGGGTCCCACAGGGAGAGGACTGAAGCTTTCTTT. Translation: CASSFLGRGSHRERTEAFF.

With respect to this clonotype: A much larger clone is a single base away; this may be a read error. This chain links TRBV7-8 with TRBJ2-3, with 8 bases fitting TRBD1. Looked up from germline, CDR1 is SGHVS and CDR2 is FQNEAQ. The CDR3 is 15 residues long. Losses at the gene ends were 3 bases for V and 6 bases for J; bases not matched to a gene: 8. CDR3 in amino acids: CASSLMDRDADTQYF. The CDR3 coding sequence is TGTGCCAGCAGCTTGATGGACAGGGACGCCGATACGCAGTATTTT.

The chain has TRBV7-9 and TRBJ2-1, with TRBD2 matching over 15 bases. The CDR3 spans 17 residues. Germline V CDR1 and CDR2: SEHNR, FQNEAQ (reference sequence). The ends lost 5 bases at V and 8 bases at J; junction bases unmatched: 10. The CDR3 spells CASSGAGGLAGGDEQFF. CDR3 in DNA: TGTGCCAGCAGCGGCGCCGGCGGACTAGCGGGAGGGGATGAGCAGTTCTTC. The whole variable domain, remainder taken from reference TRBV7-9 and TRBJ2-1, is DTGVSQNPRHKITKRGQNVTFRCDPISEHNRLYWYRQTLGQGPEFLTYFQNEAQLEKSRLLSDRFSAERPKGSFSTLEIQRTEQGDSAMYLCASSGAGGLAGGDEQFFGPGTRLTVL.

On this clonotype itself: A much more abundant neighbour one base away suggests this may be a read error. The chain joins TRBV7-9 to TRBJ2-7, with 8 bases fitting TRBD2. This CDR3 comprises 22 residues. Germline V gene sequence: CDR1 SEHNR, CDR2 FQNEAQ (reference sequence). The ends lost 5 bases at V and 5 bases at J; junction bases unmatched: 32. The CDR3 DNA sequence: TGTGCCAGCAGCCCCACGGGGGGGGGTTCAAGCACTTCTATATGGACCGAGGACGAGCAGTACTTC. Its translation: CASSPTGGGSSTSIWTEDEQYF.

The CDR3 region is CASTQMAGTGNTIYF. The CDR3 bases are TGTGCCAGCACCCAAATGGCAGGGACTGGAAACACCATATATTTT. The chain joins TRBV6-1 to TRBJ1-3, with D maybe TRBD1 (5 bases). CDR1 MNHNS and CDR2 SASEGT come from the germline V gene. V shed 7 bases and J shed 2 bases, with 15 bases lying between them. The CDR3 has 15 residues.

This clonotype appeared many times. The chain links TRBV18 to TRBJ2-3; no reliable D call. Trimming cost V 3 bases and J 6 bases, with 10 bases left between them. The CDR3 runs to 13 residues. Germline V gene data show CDR1 as KGHSH and CDR2 as LQKENI. CDR3 residues: CASSPLNGDTQYF. The DNA of the CDR3 is TGTGCCAGCTCACCCCTAAACGGGGATACGCAGTATTTT.

This clonotype was observed many times. J is TRBJ2-1 and V is TRBV7-3; 16 bases are shared with TRBD2. The CDR3 length is 16 residues. Per germline, CDR1 SGHTA and CDR2 FQGTGA. V was clipped by 5 bases and J by 10 bases; unmatched bases: 8. CDR3 in amino acids: CASSLGTSGGAWEQFF. CDR3 nucleotide sequence: TGTGCCAGCAGCCTAGGGACTAGCGGGGGGGCTTGGGAGCAGTTCTTC.

This clonotype was picked up many times. The rearrangement joins TRBV5-1 to TRBJ2-3; the D is unclear. V was shortened by 0 bases and J by 1 base, with 12 bases between the two germline ends. This CDR3 is 16 amino acids long. From germline, CDR1 is SGHRS and CDR2 YFSETQ. The CDR3 spells CASSLDSMYRTDTQYF. The CDR3 bases are TGCGCCAGCAGCTTGGATTCGATGTACCGCACAGATACGCAGTATTTT.

In this sample, this clonotype turned up many times. The genes are TRBV7-2 and TRBJ2-3, with no clear D. The V and J ends lost 5 bases and 6 bases respectively, with 12 bases between them. The CDR3 contains 13 residues. Germline CDR1 is SGHTA and CDR2 is FQGNSA. The CDR3 reads CASSPLRRDTQYF. CDR3 coding DNA: TGTGCCAGCAGCCCACTGAGGCGCGATACGCAGTATTTT.

This clonotype showed up many times. This chain uses TRBV20-1 with TRBJ1-2; no clear D. Germline CDR1 DFQATT, CDR2 SNEGSKA (reference sequence). V gave up 6 bases and J gave up 1 base, with 12 bases separating them. This CDR3 contains 13 residues. CDR3 sequence (DNA): TGCAGTGCGGAGGGTAGGGTTAACTATGGCTACACCTTC. Encoded protein: CSAEGRVNYGYTF.